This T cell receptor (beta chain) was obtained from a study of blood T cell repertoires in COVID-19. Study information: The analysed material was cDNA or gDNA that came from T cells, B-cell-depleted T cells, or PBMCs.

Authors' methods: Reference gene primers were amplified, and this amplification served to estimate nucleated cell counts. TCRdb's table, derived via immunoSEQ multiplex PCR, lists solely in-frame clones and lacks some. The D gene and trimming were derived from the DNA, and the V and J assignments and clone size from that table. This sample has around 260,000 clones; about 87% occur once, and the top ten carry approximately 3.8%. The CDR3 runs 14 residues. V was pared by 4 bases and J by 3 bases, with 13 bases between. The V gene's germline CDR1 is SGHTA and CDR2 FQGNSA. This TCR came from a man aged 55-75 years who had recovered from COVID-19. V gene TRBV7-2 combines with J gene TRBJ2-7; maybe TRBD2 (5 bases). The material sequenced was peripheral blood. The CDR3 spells CASSYTDYFYEQYF. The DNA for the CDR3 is TGTGCCAGCAGCTACACTGACTATTTCTACGAGCAGTACTTC.